These 4 T cell receptor beta chains originate from one sample sequenced in a study of cytomegalovirus exposure and HLA in healthy donors. Primers for the PCR totalled 60 Vbeta and 13 Jbeta. Clones were read by immunoSEQ multiplex PCR, and TCRdb kept only the in-frame ones, dropping some. The specimen's table records 100,000 to 150,000 clones. Sequenced sample: PBMCs. These receptors originate from a man between 18 and 35 years old in good health and CMV-seronegative.

The V gene is TRBV30, the J gene TRBJ1-2; D is possibly TRBD1 (5 bases). V shed 8 bases and J shed 4 bases, with 14 bases lying between them. The CDR3 totals 12 residues. From germline, CDR1 is GTSNPN and CDR2 SVGIG (reference sequence). CDR3: CAAGSGPYGYTF. Here the CDR3 DNA reads TGTGCCGCAGGGTCAGGGCCCTATGGCTACACCTTC.

The chain combines TRBV5-1 with TRBJ2-3; 7 bases map to TRBD2. CDR1 is SGHRS, CDR2 YFSETQ, per germline. Trimming cost V 7 bases and J 4 bases; bases outside gene matches: 6. This CDR3 is built from 13 residues. The CDR3 protein is CASLGEGADTQYF. The CDR3 DNA follows: TGCGCCAGCCTTGGGGAGGGCGCAGATACGCAGTATTTT. Together with reference TRBV5-1 and TRBJ2-3, the CDR3 gives the full variable domain: KAGVTQTPRYLIKTRGQQVTLSCSPISGHRSVSWYQQTPGQGLQFLFEYFSETQRNKGNFPGRFSGRQFSNSRSEMNVSTLELGDSALYLCASLGEGADTQYFGPGTRLTVL.

V usage is TRBV2 and J usage is TRBJ2-1, with 7 bases lining up with TRBD2. V dropped 6 bases and J dropped 6; count of bases not matched to a gene: 8. CDR1 and CDR2 from the germline V gene are SNHLY and FYNNEI. CDR3 length equals 14 residues. CDR3 sequence: CASRRIREVNEQFF. The CDR3 DNA is TGTGCCAGCAGACGGATACGGGAGGTCAATGAGCAGTTCTTC.

V is TRBV6-1 and J is TRBJ1-5; D is possibly TRBD1 (6 bases). CDR3 size: 14 residues. V dropped 6 bases and J dropped 4 bases, with 13 bases sitting between them. Germline V lookup: CDR1 MNHNS, CDR2 SASEGT. CDR3 sequence: CASSIDRWNQPQHF. DNA of the CDR3: TGTGCCAGCAGCATAGACAGGTGGAATCAGCCCCAGCATTTT.